These 21 T cell receptor beta chains came from one sample sequenced in a study of shared clonotypes between healthy human individuals. The repertoire was sequenced with immunoSEQ multiplex PCR; TCRdb's copy has only in-frame clones and lacks some. This repertoire shows about 520,000 clones, over 75% found once; its top ten account for roughly 13%. The specimen was PBMCs. The source is a woman aged 40 to 50 in good health. Some clones in this sample may be carry-over from other donors' samples.

This clone was counted between two and nine times. The CDR3 region is CASSSSGTTFGAQYF. The CDR3 bases are TGTGCCAGCAGCTCTTCCGGGACAACCTTTGGAGCCCAGTACTTC. This chain joins TRBV7-9 and TRBJ2-5; D might be TRBD1 (6 bases). The V and J ends lost 4 bases and 9 bases respectively, with 21 bases between them. This CDR3 has 15 residues. In germline, CDR1 is SEHNR, CDR2 FQNEAQ (reference sequence).

Remarks on this clone: Given a far larger clone just one base away, this is likely a sequencing read error. The chain uses TRBV29-1 and TRBJ1-2; tentatively, D is TRBD1 (6 bases). The germline CDR1 and CDR2 sequences are SQVTM and ANQGSEA. Trimming left V 5 bases short and J 6 bases short, with 19 bases between. The CDR3 loop spans 14 amino acids. CDR3 protein: CSVTPLRDNDGYTF. For the CDR3, the DNA is TGCAGCGTTACCCCCCTCCGGGACAACGATGGCTACACCTTC.

This chain connects TRBV5-4 to TRBJ2-5, with TRBD2 matching over 13 bases. After removal of 4 bases from V and 3 bases from J, the junction contained 6 bases not matched to a gene. The germline gives CDR1 SGHNT, CDR2 YYREEE (reference sequence). The CDR3 is 16 amino acids. CDR3 nucleotide sequence: TGTGCCAGCAGCCGGGGACTAGCGGGAATGAAAGAGACCCAGTACTTC. Translation: CASSRGLAGMKETQYF.

The chain uses TRBV6-1 and TRBJ1-2, with D perhaps matching TRBD1 (6 bases). V lost 2 bases, J lost 3 bases, and 10 bases lay in between. Germline-derived CDR1 and CDR2 are MNHNS and SASEGT. This CDR3 is 14 amino acids long. The chain's CDR3 is CASSESGADYGYTF. The CDR3 bases are TGTGCCAGCAGTGAATCGGGGGCGGACTATGGCTACACCTTC.

On this clone itself: With a much larger clone just one base away, this may be a read error. This CDR3 fails to terminate in the conserved phenylalanine or tryptophan, so it likely reflects a read error. This same CDR3 is encoded by further DNA sequences in the sample. This chain connects TRBV29-1 to TRBJ1-2; D is uncertain. V was trimmed by 7 bases and J by 2 bases, leaving 8 bases between them. The CDR3 covers 11 residues. CDR1 and CDR2 from the germline V gene are SQVTM and ANQGSEA. The CDR3 reads CSESSNYGYTS. CDR3 sequence (DNA): TGCAGCGAGTCATCAAACTATGGCTACACCTCC.

V gene TRBV27 combines with J gene TRBJ2-7; 7 bases align to TRBD2. V lost 2 bases and J lost 7; bases outside the gene matches: 5. This CDR3 is 13 amino acids long. CDR1 MNHEY and CDR2 SMNVEV come from the germline V gene (reference sequence). CDR3 residues: CASSLERGREQYF. The CDR3 bases are TGTGCCAGCAGTTTAGAGCGGGGTAGGGAGCAGTACTTC.

The genes are TRBV7-9 and TRBJ2-1, with D possibly TRBD2 on 5 matching bases. Germline CDR1 and CDR2: SEHNR and FQNEAQ (reference sequence). The CDR3 sequence is 17 residues long. Trimming took 1 base from V and 3 from J, leaving 16 bases between them. CDR3 protein: CASSLVTGVRNYNEQFF. For the CDR3, the DNA is TGTGCCAGCAGCTTAGTAACCGGGGTCAGAAACTACAATGAGCAGTTCTTC.

This chain connects TRBV30 to TRBJ1-1, with a weak D call TRBD1 (5 bases). V was pared by 5 bases and J by 11 bases, with 21 bases between. The CDR3 sequence is 13 residues long. Germline V gene lookup returns CDR1 GTSNPN and CDR2 SVGIG (reference sequence). This CDR3 reads CAWRGGAVRGAFF. Written as DNA, the CDR3 is TGTGCCTGGCGTGGTGGTGCCGTTCGGGGGGCTTTCTTT. Combining the CDR3 with reference TRBV30 and TRBJ1-1 gives the whole variable domain SQTIHQWPATLVQPVGSPLSLECTVEGTSNPNLYWYRQAAGRGLQLLFYSVGIGQISSEVPQNLSASRPQDRQFILSSKKLLLSDSGFYLCAWRGGAVRGAFFGQGTRLTVV.

J is TRBJ2-1 and V is TRBV9, with D hard to call. The germline gives CDR1 SGDLS, CDR2 YYNGEE. Trimming removed 3 bases at V and 2 bases at J, with 6 bases between. This CDR3 has 13 amino acids. The CDR3 coding sequence is TGTGCCAGCAGCGGAGACCCCTACAATGAGCAGTTCTTC. This codes for CASSGDPYNEQFF.

The V and J genes are TRBV9 and TRBJ2-1; TRBD2 matches 14 bases. Germline V gene lookup returns CDR1 SGDLS and CDR2 YYNGEE. With V trimmed by 3 bases and J by 2 bases, 7 bases remained unmatched. The CDR3 has 18 amino acids. The CDR3 DNA follows: TGTGCCAGCAGCGACGGACTAGCGGGAGGCCTAACCTACAATGAGCAGTTCTTC. Amino acid sequence: CASSDGLAGGLTYNEQFF.

This clone was recorded once. The genes are TRBV28 and TRBJ2-1, with 13 bases aligning to TRBD2. Germline values: CDR1 MDHEN, CDR2 SYDVKM. This CDR3 is built from 15 residues. Trimming cost V 6 bases and J 6 bases; bases outside gene matches: 5. CDR3 nucleotide sequence: TGTGCCAGCAGACTAGCGGGAGGGCCTTTCAATGAGCAGTTCTTC. Its translation is CASRLAGGPFNEQFF.

This chain connects TRBV7-9 to TRBJ2-3; D gene ambiguous. The CDR3 extends over 11 amino acids. Germline V gives CDR1 SEHNR, CDR2 FQNEAQ (reference sequence). V was pared by 5 bases and J by 8 bases, with 8 bases between. The CDR3 region is CASSPTGTQYF. CDR3 DNA sequence: TGTGCCAGCAGCCCCACTGGTACGCAGTATTTT.

In DNA, the CDR3 is TGTGCCAGCAGCCGGGCCATGTCTAGCCCAGGCGAGCAGTACTTC. Amino acid sequence: CASSRAMSSPGEQYF. The V gene is TRBV5-4, the J gene TRBJ2-7, with a tentative D call TRBD2 (5 bases). In germline, CDR1 is SGHNT, CDR2 YYREEE (reference sequence). There are 15 residues in the CDR3. Trimming stripped 4 bases from V and 6 bases from J, with 20 bases between.

The gene calls are TRBV7-9 and TRBJ1-4; 8 bases are shared with TRBD1. V shed 6 bases and J 7 bases; nucleotides not matched to a gene: 7. The CDR3 is 14 residues long. The germline CDR1 and CDR2 sequences are SEHNR and FQNEAQ (reference sequence). CDR3 region: CASSSDRDFEKLFF. The CDR3 nucleotides read TGTGCCAGCAGTTCGGACAGGGACTTTGAAAAACTGTTTTTT.

CDR3 residues: CAWTGSDEQYF. CDR3 coding DNA: TGTGCCTGGACGGGCTCTGACGAGCAGTACTTC. This chain joins TRBV30 and TRBJ2-7; D remains unclear. The CDR3 is made up of 11 amino acids. Trimming removed 4 bases at V and 5 bases at J, with 9 bases between. Per germline, CDR1 GTSNPN and CDR2 SVGIG (reference sequence).

The V gene is TRBV18, the J gene TRBJ1-3; D ambiguous. CDR3 length equals 14 residues. V was pared by 4 bases and J by 4 bases, with 11 bases between. Germline CDR1 KGHSH, CDR2 LQKENI. The DNA of the CDR3 is TGTGCCAGCTCACAGACGGAGAGGGGAAACACCATATATTTT. Its protein is CASSQTERGNTIYF.

The chain links TRBV28 to TRBJ2-3, with D unresolved. The V and J ends lost 3 bases and 2 bases respectively, with 9 bases between them. Germline V gives CDR1 MDHEN, CDR2 SYDVKM. CDR3 length: 14 amino acids. CDR3 DNA sequence: TGTGCCAGCAGTTTGGAGCGTCCCACAGATACGCAGTATTTT. Translation: CASSLERPTDTQYF.

V is TRBV6-5 and J is TRBJ2-7; D possibly corresponds to TRBD2 (6 bases). V gave up 8 bases and J gave up 3 bases, with 17 bases separating them. The germline V gene has CDR1 MNHEY and CDR2 SVGAGI. The CDR3 has 14 amino acids. For the CDR3, the DNA is TGTGCCAGCCGGGGACTCCCGGCCTACTACGAGCAGTACTTC. Translation: CASRGLPAYYEQYF.

This clone was counted a few times. This rearrangement joins TRBV7-9 to TRBJ2-5; 7 bases match TRBD2. The junction had 9 bases not matched to a gene; V was cut back by 3 bases and J by 5 bases. The CDR3 contains 15 residues. CDR1 SEHNR and CDR2 FQNEAQ come from the germline V gene (reference sequence). As DNA, the CDR3 is TGTGCCAGCAGCTTGAGAGCGGGAATGGTTGAGACCCAGTACTTC. Amino acid sequence: CASSLRAGMVETQYF.

With respect to this clone: A far larger clone is a single base away, which makes a read error likely. CDR3 region: CASSQDWGYSNQPQHF. The CDR3 nucleotides are TGTGCCAGCAGCCAGGACTGGGGGTATAGCAATCAGCCCCAGCATTTT. The J gene is TRBJ1-5, the V gene TRBV4-2; TRBD1 is a possible D gene (5 bases). Per the germline V gene, CDR1 is LGHNA and CDR2 is YNFKEQ. The CDR3 runs 16 residues. Trimming stripped 3 bases from V and 0 bases from J, with 12 bases between.

CDR3 bases: TGTGCCAGCAGCTTAGTTTTTGGGGGTGGGGAGGAAAAACTGTTTTTT. This sequence encodes CASSLVFGGGEEKLFF. V gene TRBV7-2 combines with J gene TRBJ1-4; weak D call: TRBD1 (5 bases). Trimming removed 1 base at V and 8 bases at J, with 17 bases between. Germline lookup yields CDR1 SGHTA and CDR2 FQGNSA. The CDR3 is 16 residues long.